These 18 T cell receptor beta chains were sequenced from one sample in a study of blood T cells in healthy people across ages (dated by TCRdb to the mid-2010s). The library was obtained by 5' RACE. Sequencing used an Illumina HiSeq 2500. A second PCR of about 7 to 12 cycles was performed with a sample-barcoded 5' primer and a J-beta primer mix. The raw public reads went through TCRdb reprocessing: fastp at Q25, MiXCR clone calling, in-frame beta chains kept. For every CDR3 protein sequence, its rows merge into one entry that carries the most common genes and DNA. Within this sample are 450,000 to 600,000 distinct CDR3 sequences, with 25% to 35% of them counted one time only. Over 3.5% of the sample goes to the ten largest clones. The same data also went into a second study, on T cells of mothers and their children.

Sequenced material: blood. The receptor source for this set is a boy between 2 and 10 years old in good health.

The rearrangement links TRBV15 to TRBJ1-1; maybe TRBD1 (6 bases). The CDR3 spans 15 residues. From germline, CDR1 is LNHNV and CDR2 YYDKDF (reference sequence). Trimming took off 2 bases at V and 1 base at J, with 11 bases between the two ends. CDR3 DNA: TGTGCCACCAGCAGACTCCGGGACACGAACACTGAAGCTTTCTTT. Encoded protein: CATSRLRDTNTEAFF.

This clonotype was counted between two and nine times. The CDR3 sequence is CASSLSLAGVDEQFF. CDR3 nucleotides: TGTGCCAGCAGCTTAAGCCTAGCGGGGGTCGATGAGCAGTTCTTC. The rearrangement links TRBV7-9 to TRBJ2-1; 10 nucleotides agree with TRBD2. V lost 2 bases, J lost 8 bases, and 6 bases stayed unmatched. CDR1 and CDR2 (germline): SEHNR, FQNEAQ (reference sequence). The CDR3 length is 15 residues.

A few counts support this clonotype. The chain combines TRBV20-1 with TRBJ2-1; 10 bases match TRBD2. The ends lost 6 bases at V and 7 bases at J; junction bases unmatched: 12. The length of the CDR3 is 15 residues. Per germline, CDR1 DFQATT and CDR2 SNEGSKA (reference sequence). The CDR3 bases are TGCAGTGCCCAGCCCAGCGGGAGGGCCCAGAATGAGCAGTTCTTC. Its translation is CSAQPSGRAQNEQFF.

This clonotype was detected a few times. The gene calls are TRBV2 and TRBJ2-5, with a possible D match to TRBD2 (5 bases). The CDR3 runs to 16 residues. Germline V CDR1 and CDR2: SNHLY, FYNNEI. The germline V and J ends were trimmed by 5 bases and 2 bases, with 18 bases remaining between them. The chain's CDR3 is CASSHKSSGNQETQYF. In DNA form, the CDR3 reads TGTGCCAGCAGTCATAAGTCGTCCGGGAATCAAGAGACCCAGTACTTC.

The CDR3 nucleotides read TGCAGTGCTCCCGGACTAGCGGGGGCCCCTATCGGTGAGCAGTTCTTC. This codes for CSAPGLAGAPIGEQFF. The genes are TRBV20-1 and TRBJ2-1; 13 positions agree with TRBD2. The germline V gene encodes CDR1 DFQATT and CDR2 SNEGSKA (reference sequence). V lost 5 bases, J lost 9 bases, and 13 bases stayed unmatched. There are 16 residues in the CDR3.

The chain carries TRBV5-6 and TRBJ2-7; D may be TRBD1 (5 bases). There are 14 residues in the CDR3. The V end lost 0 bases, the J end lost 2 bases, and 9 bases lay between the germline ends. In germline, CDR1 is SGHDT, CDR2 YYEEEE. This chain's CDR3 is CASSLGQRAYEQYF. The CDR3, as DNA: TGTGCCAGCAGCTTGGGACAGAGAGCCTACGAGCAGTACTTC.

This clonotype occurred a few times. The chain joins TRBV10-2 to TRBJ2-1; possibly TRBD1 for D (5 bases). The better agreement between TRBJ2-7 and the DNA end casts doubt on the J call. Germline CDR1 is WSHSY and CDR2 is SAAADI. The CDR3 spans 13 residues. Here the CDR3 reads CASSEGESSEQYF. In nucleotides, the CDR3 is TGCGCCAGCAGTGAAGGGGAAAGTAGCGAGCAGTACTTC.

This clonotype was counted at least ten times. The chain combines TRBV3-1 with TRBJ2-3; 7 nucleotides match TRBD2. The V gene's germline CDR1 is LGHDT and CDR2 YNNKEL (reference sequence). Losses at the gene ends were 6 bases for V and 1 base for J; bases not matched to a gene: 4. The CDR3 runs to 14 residues. Here the CDR3 DNA reads TGTGCCAGCAGTCAAAGCGGGGGCACAGATACGCAGTATTTT. This encodes CASSQSGGTDTQYF.

In its sample, this clonotype was seen many times. The chain carries TRBV4-3 and TRBJ2-5, with D possibly TRBD1 on 5 matching bases. Germline CDR1 and CDR2: LGHNA and YSLEER. The CDR3 runs 17 residues. Trimming took off 1 base at V and 5 bases at J, with 20 bases between the two ends. DNA of the CDR3: TGCGCCAGCAGCCAAGCCCTAGGAGCAGGGCAGGGTGAGACCCAGTACTTC. This codes for CASSQALGAGQGETQYF.

This chain joins TRBV7-3 and TRBJ2-5; D may be TRBD1 or TRBD2 (6 bases each). Germline loops: CDR1 SGHTA, CDR2 FQGTGA. This CDR3 is built from 15 residues. V was cut by 5 bases and J by 2 bases, with 15 bases left in between. The DNA of the CDR3 is TGTGCCAGCAGCCCTATGGGGGGCAGTCAAGAGACCCAGTACTTC. Translation gives CASSPMGGSQETQYF.

The chain links TRBV5-5 to TRBJ1-1; D is perhaps TRBD1 (5 bases). Trimming removed 4 bases at V and 5 bases at J, with 12 bases between. The CDR3 runs 13 residues. Looked up from germline, CDR1 is SGHKS and CDR2 is YYEKEE (reference sequence). Written as DNA, the CDR3 is TGTGCCAGCAGCGAAGGGGTAGGGACTGAAGCTTTCTTT. It yields the protein CASSEGVGTEAFF. The whole variable domain, filled in from reference TRBV5-5 and TRBJ1-1, reads DAGVTQSPTHLIKTRGQQVTLRCSPISGHKSVSWYQQVLGQGPQFIFQYYEKEERGRGNFPDRFSARQFPNYSSELNVNALLLGDSALYLCASSEGVGTEAFFGQGTRLTVV.

In its sample, this clonotype was seen a few times. The chain uses TRBV12-5 and TRBJ1-2; 11 bases line up with TRBD1. Trimming at V came to 1 base and at J to 8 bases, leaving 9 bases not matched to a gene. The CDR3 extends over 16 amino acids. In germline, CDR1 is LGHNT, CDR2 FRNRAP. CDR3 region: CASGLGGQGASEGYTF. The DNA for the CDR3 is TGTGCTAGTGGTTTGGGAGGACAGGGGGCATCGGAAGGCTACACCTTC.

In this sample, this clonotype turned up a few times. The chain links TRBV19 to TRBJ1-4, with D perhaps matching TRBD1 (5 bases). V lost 4 bases, J lost 0 bases, and 15 bases lay in between. The CDR3 is made up of 17 amino acids. Germline V gene lookup returns CDR1 LNHDA and CDR2 SQIVND (reference sequence). Here the CDR3 reads CASSTLWGVATNEKLFF. The CDR3 bases are TGTGCCAGTAGTACCCTCTGGGGGGTTGCAACTAATGAAAAACTGTTTTTT.

On this clonotype: This clone may be a read error of a much larger clone one base away. The chain has TRBV10-3 and TRBJ2-7; D ambiguous. Germline CDR1 ENHRY, CDR2 SYGVKD. Between the trimmed V and J ends, which lost 5 bases and 0 bases, there was a span of 8 bases. CDR3 length: 13 amino acids. CDR3 sequence reads: CAISRGFSYEQYF. CDR3 bases: TGTGCCATCAGTAGAGGCTTCTCCTACGAGCAGTACTTC.

The chain couples TRBV20-1 to TRBJ1-4, with no clear D. The CDR3 runs 14 residues. Germline assignment: CDR1 DFQATT and CDR2 SNEGSKA (reference sequence). Trimming took 8 bases from V and 0 from J, leaving 13 bases between them. CDR3 loop: CSSYQGTTNEKLFF. In nucleotides, the CDR3 is TGCAGTTCCTACCAAGGGACAACTAATGAAAAACTGTTTTTT.

The chain recombines TRBV27 with TRBJ2-5, with unresolved D. This CDR3 spans 13 amino acids. The germline V and J ends were trimmed by 1 base and 1 base, with 4 bases remaining between them. The germline V gene encodes CDR1 MNHEY and CDR2 SMNVEV (reference sequence). CDR3 sequence reads: CASSLYLQETQYF. The CDR3 DNA is TGTGCCAGCAGTTTATACCTCCAAGAGACCCAGTACTTC.

This rearrangement joins TRBV3-1 to TRBJ2-5; TRBD1 agrees at 8 bases. The J call is doubtful: the DNA matches TRBJ2-1 better. The germline V gene has CDR1 LGHDT and CDR2 YNNKEL (reference sequence). CDR3 length: 15 residues. The CDR3 DNA reads TGTGCCAGCAGCCAACTAGGACAGGGTAATAATGAGCAGTTCTTC. Its protein is CASSQLGQGNNEQFF.

V is TRBV6-1 and J is TRBJ1-3; TRBD1 might be the D (5 bases). The V gene lost 6 bases and the J gene lost 0 bases, with 12 bases spanning the gap. The CDR3 has 15 amino acids. In germline, CDR1 is MNHNS, CDR2 SASEGT. CDR3: CASSAQVLSGNTIYF. CDR3 DNA sequence: TGTGCCAGCAGCGCACAGGTCCTCTCTGGAAACACCATATATTTT.